This TCR beta chain was sequenced for a study of patients and donors after allogeneic stem cell transplantation. TCRdb recomputed calls from the RT-PCR reads with MiXCR, one row per CDR3 protein. This table holds 390,000 or so distinct CDR3 sequences, 16% found once. The CDR3 has 13 residues. Trimming removed 2 bases at V and 1 base at J, with 7 bases between. Looked up from germline, CDR1 is GTSNPN and CDR2 is SVGIG (reference sequence). The chain links TRBV30 to TRBJ2-3, with D possibly matching TRBD2 (5 bases). This TCR derives from a human donor who was either an allogeneic HSCT recipient or a stem cell or donor lymphocyte infusion donor (not recorded which). It is not recorded whose cells these are; they may come from a transplant donor. The sequencing input was blood, either unsorted or a sorted T cell fraction (not recorded which). CDR3 DNA: TGTGCCTGGAGTTGGGGAGGCACAGATACGCAGTATTTT. Encoded protein: CAWSWGGTDTQYF.